This is a list of T cell receptor beta chains from one sample in a study of T cell responses to AZD1222 COVID-19 vaccine. Clones were sequenced by immunoSEQ multiplex PCR, and TCRdb holds only the in-frame ones, with some missing. This sample has tens of thousands of clones, with 75% to 90% found just once. Sequenced here: peripheral blood, sampled on day 0 of AZD1222 vaccination. These receptors originate from an adult in good health. Each CDR3 is given with its conserved first and last residue. A D gene is named only where the DNA matches it firmly. Only some rows state a clone size, as once, few, many or a class for expanded clones.

- | TRBJ1-1 | - | TRBV5-6 | CASSRNWGSTEAFF | TGTGCCAGCAGCCGGAATTGGGGGTCCACTGAAGCTTTCTTT
- | TRBJ1-3 | - | TRBV6-5 | CASKPTSGNTIYF | TGTGCCAGCAAGCCGACGTCTGGAAACACCATATATTTT
TRBD2 | TRBJ2-7 | - | TRBV6-5 | CASRDERGSYEQYF | TGTGCCAGCAGGGACGAGCGGGGGTCCTACGAGCAGTACTTC
TRBD1 | TRBJ2-7 | - | TRBV4-3 | CASSQIFGTASYEQYF | TGCGCCAGCAGCCAAATTTTCGGGACAGCGAGCTACGAGCAGTACTTC
- | TRBJ2-2 | - | TRBV7-2 | CASSPPLGELFF | TGTGCCAGCAGCCCCCCTCTCGGGGAGCTGTTTTTT
- | TRBJ1-2 | - | TRBV5-4 | CASSRRLDYGYTF | TGTGCCAGCAGCCGCCGTTTGGACTATGGCTACACCTTC
- | TRBJ1-2 | - | TRBV5-6 | CASSGPNYGYTF | TGTGCCAGCAGTGGACCTAACTATGGCTACACCTTC
- | TRBJ1-2 | - | TRBV7-2 | CASSLVSGEDYGYTF | TGTGCCAGCAGCTTAGTATCAGGGGAGGACTATGGCTACACCTTC
TRBD2 | TRBJ2-1 | - | TRBV5-1 | CASSRGEPLAGGAEQFF | TGCGCCAGCAGCAGAGGGGAGCCACTAGCGGGAGGTGCTGAGCAGTTCTTC
- | TRBJ1-1 | - | TRBV19 | CASSRSAVNTEAFF | TGTGCCAGTAGTCGGTCAGCGGTGAACACTGAAGCTTTCTTT
- | TRBJ1-5 | - | TRBV12-3/TRBV12-4 | CASSLRRDQPQHF | TGTGCCAGCAGTTTGAGAAGAGATCAGCCCCAGCATTTT
- | TRBJ1-2 | - | TRBV11-2 | CASSLGRDGYTF | TGTGCCAGCAGCTTAGGACGGGATGGCTACACCTTC
- | TRBJ2-7 | - | TRBV25-1 | CATGRSAYEQYF | TGTGCCACGGGACGCTCTGCCTACGAGCAGTACTTC
TRBD2 | TRBJ2-5 | - | TRBV5-1 | CASSLVGGGETQYF | TGCGCCAGCAGCTTGGTCGGCGGGGGGGAGACCCAGTACTTC
TRBD1 | TRBJ2-2 | - | TRBV7-9 | CASRQGTQTGELFF | TGTGCCAGCAGACAGGGGACACAGACCGGGGAGCTGTTTTTT
TRBD1 | TRBJ1-2 | - | TRBV13 | CASSSGQGNYGYTF | TGTGCCAGCAGCTCAGGACAGGGTAACTATGGCTACACCTTC
TRBD1 | TRBJ1-5 | - | TRBV5-5 | CASSPPGGDNQPQHF | TGTGCCAGCAGCCCCCCAGGGGGCGATAATCAGCCCCAGCATTTT
- | TRBJ1-2 | few | TRBV27 | CASSLGGALHYGYTF | TGTGCCAGCAGTTTAGGGGGGGCCCTGCACTATGGCTACACCTTC
TRBD1 | TRBJ2-1 | - | TRBV7-9 | CASSLSGTGWNEQFF | TGTGCCAGCAGCTTGTCAGGGACAGGGTGGAATGAGCAGTTCTTC
TRBD2 | TRBJ2-1 | - | TRBV10-3 | CAISKVLAGYHSNNEQFF | TGTGCCATCAGTAAGGTACTAGCGGGTTACCACTCCAACAATGAGCAGTTCTTC
TRBD1 | TRBJ1-2 | once | TRBV18 | CASSSGTDYGYTF | TGTGCCAGCTCATCCGGGACAGACTATGGCTACACCTTC
TRBD2 | TRBJ2-7 | - | TRBV19 | CASSPRAGVGEQYF | TGTGCCAGTAGCCCTCGAGCGGGAGTGGGGGAGCAGTACTTC
- | TRBJ2-2 | - | TRBV10-3 | CAINRVPGELFF | TGTGCCATCAACCGGGTACCCGGGGAGCTGTTTTTT
- | TRBJ2-2 | - | TRBV21-1 | CANTRPNQRDGSGELFF | TGTGCCAACACAAGGCCGAATCAGCGGGATGGCTCCGGGGAGCTGTTTTTT
TRBD2 | TRBJ2-3 | - | TRBV28 | CASTTPRAAGETDTQYF | TGTGCCAGCACCACTCCCCGGGCCGCGGGAGAGACAGATACGCAGTATTTT
- | TRBJ2-3 | few | TRBV28 | CATVGPTDTQYF | TGTGCCACCGTAGGGCCCACAGATACGCAGTATTTT
- | TRBJ2-1 | - | TRBV6-1 | CASSEPRLVRQFEQFF | TGTGCCAGCAGTGAACCCAGGCTCGTCCGTCAATTTGAGCAGTTCTTC
TRBD1 | TRBJ2-2 | - | TRBV5-6 | CASSFNPTGLTGELFF | TGTGCCAGCAGCTTCAACCCGACAGGGCTCACCGGGGAGCTGTTTTTT
- | TRBJ2-1 | - | TRBV6-2/TRBV6-3 | CASCLWNTGNEQFF | TGTGCCAGCTGCCTGTGGAATACCGGCAATGAGCAGTTCTTC
- | TRBJ2-1 | - | TRBV9 | CASSVESRSYNEQFF | TGTGCCAGCAGCGTAGAATCACGCTCCTACAATGAGCAGTTCTTC
TRBD1 | TRBJ2-7 | - | TRBV3-1/TRBV3-2 | CASSTLDRPSREQYF | TGTGCCAGCAGCACCCTGGACAGGCCCTCCCGGGAGCAGTACTTC
TRBD2 | TRBJ2-3 | - | TRBV7-9 | CATLLEGGSTTDTQYF | TGTGCCACCCTTTTAGAGGGAGGGTCGACCACAGATACGCAGTATTTT
TRBD1 | TRBJ1-1 | - | TRBV4-1 | CASSRDDRGGTEAFF | TGCGCCAGCAGCCGAGATGACAGGGGAGGGACTGAAGCTTTCTTT
- | TRBJ1-6 | few | TRBV30 | CAWSVGDNSPLHF | TGTGCCTGGAGTGTAGGGGATAATTCACCCCTCCACTTT
TRBD1 | TRBJ1-5 | few | TRBV28 | CASSFFTGARDQPQHF | TGTGCCAGCAGTTTCTTCACAGGGGCTAGGGATCAGCCCCAGCATTTT
TRBD1 | TRBJ1-2 | - | TRBV7-2 | CASSPRTGHYGYTF | TGTGCCAGCAGCCCCAGGACAGGACACTATGGCTACACCTTC
- | TRBJ1-3 | - | TRBV12-3/TRBV12-4 | CASRDRGNTIYF | TGTGCCAGCAGAGACAGAGGAAACACCATATATTTT
TRBD2 | TRBJ2-3 | - | TRBV7-9 | CASSPGLAGGTQYF | TGTGCCAGCAGCCCTGGACTAGCGGGAGGTACGCAGTATTTT
TRBD2 | TRBJ2-7 | once | TRBV5-5 | CASSLAGGPYEQYF | TGTGCCAGCAGCTTGGCGGGAGGGCCGTACGAGCAGTACTTC
- | TRBJ1-1 | - | TRBV30 | CACARVNTEAFF | TGTGCCTGTGCCCGGGTGAACACTGAAGCTTTCTTT
- | TRBJ2-7 | - | TRBV28 | CASSSVLKTYEQYF | TGTGCCAGCAGTTCAGTTCTGAAGACCTACGAGCAGTACTTC